This TCR beta chain is from a study of CD8+CD57+ T cells in acquired aplastic anemia (dated by TCRdb to 2016 to 2019). Some background on the complete study: DNA extracted from sorted CD4+ and CD8+ cells had a mean of approximately 3.5 ug, with a range of roughly 0.18 to 27.4 ug. Mean read counts for healthy donor samples were around 10 million for CD4+ cells and about 12 million for CD8+ cells. The research as a whole found: Patients and healthy controls showed no significant difference in CD8+ Simpson's diversity (P=0.060). About 30 CD8+ CDR3 sequences were found to be shared between patients and controls, but these sequences appeared to be highly expressed in patients and within the immunodominant clones of the patients.

The V and J ends are trimmed by 3 bases and 5 bases, leaving 8 bases between them. The CDR1 and CDR2 encoded by the germline V gene are MGHDK and SYGVNS. The CDR3 sequence holds 12 residues, the cysteine and phenylalanine included. Only the CDR3 portion is preserved as DNA: 36 bases, with reading frame beginning at the first base. The study deep-sequenced TCR repertoires of sorted CD4+ and CD8+ blood T cells from severe aplastic anemia patients and healthy subjects. Ficoll-Paque density gradient centrifugation was used to isolate peripheral blood mononuclear cells. Before DNA extraction, CD4+ and CD8+ T cells were sorted with FACS or magnetic beads. On this clonotype: What this receptor recognizes is not known. Base qualities are not at hand, and no much larger clone is one base apart.

Genomic DNA was used as template for profiling of TCR beta VDJ combinations and CDR3 sequences. An Illumina HiSeq 2000 was the platform used for TCR repertoire sequencing. The paper's data handling went like this. Repertoires were assessed using TRBV/TRBJ rearrangement plots, CDR3 size and DJ length profiles, and Simpson's diversity index. The most abundant DNA sequence in the deep sequencing data was taken as the immunodominant clone. CDR3 amino acid sequences were checked for sharing between subjects and were compared against published repertoires and the VDJdb database. TCRdb trimmed the raw reads at Q25, called clones with MiXCR and kept productive beta chains. Entries that share a CDR3 protein sequence are merged under the most common genes and DNA. The authors' filters were not applied to this entry. The sample data list approximately 170,000 distinct CDR3 sequences, and 55% to 80% of these were observed just once. Less than 55% of the sample belongs to the ten largest clones.

The V gene is TRBV25-1 and the J gene is TRBJ2-7, with an unclear D gene assignment. Sequenced sample: sorted CD4+, CD8+, or CD8+CD57+ T cells (not recorded which) from PBMCs. This TCR was sampled from a human donor in good health. Here the CDR3 is given as CASSDPPDEQYF. Read as DNA, the sequence is TGTGCCAGCAGTGACCCGCCTGACGAGCAGTACTTC.